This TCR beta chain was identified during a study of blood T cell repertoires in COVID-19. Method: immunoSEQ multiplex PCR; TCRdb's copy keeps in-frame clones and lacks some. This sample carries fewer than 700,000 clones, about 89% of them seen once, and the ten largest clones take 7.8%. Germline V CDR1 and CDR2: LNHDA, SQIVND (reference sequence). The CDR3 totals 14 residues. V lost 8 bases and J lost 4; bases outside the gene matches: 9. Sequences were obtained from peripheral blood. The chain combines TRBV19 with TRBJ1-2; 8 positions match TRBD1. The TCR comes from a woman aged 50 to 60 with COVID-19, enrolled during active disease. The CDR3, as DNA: TGTGCCAGTGTTCAGGGGGCTGTACCCTATGGCTACACCTTC. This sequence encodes CASVQGAVPYGYTF.